The next 22 T cell receptor beta chains were all read from a single sample in a study of shared clonotypes between healthy human individuals. This table comes from immunoSEQ multiplex PCR, and its TCRdb copy is limited to in-frame clones, with some not included. The repertoire has hundreds of thousands of clones, more than 85% of them found once; the top ten carry around 24%. CD45RO-negative, CCR7-selected cells formed the naive CD8 fraction, which excluded terminally differentiated effector memory CD45RA+ cells. Sequenced sample: naive CD8+ T cells sorted from blood. Receptors were obtained from a man aged 25 to 40 in good health.

This clone was observed once. The chain has TRBV27 and TRBJ2-1, with 8 bases fitting TRBD2. CDR3 length: 16 residues. Germline V gene sequence: CDR1 MNHEY, CDR2 SMNVEV (reference sequence). Trimming at V came to 5 bases and at J to 9 bases, leaving 15 bases not matched to a gene. The CDR3 sequence is CASSGHGTSLWGEQFF. CDR3 coding DNA: TGTGCCAGCAGTGGACACGGGACTAGTCTATGGGGTGAGCAGTTCTTC.

The chain uses TRBV27 and TRBJ1-5; D gene uncertain. With 5 bases removed from V and 1 base from J, the gap between germline ends came to 15 bases. This CDR3 region has 16 residues. Germline CDR1 is MNHEY and CDR2 is SMNVEV (reference sequence). In DNA, the CDR3 is TGTGCCAGCAGTCCCCTATTGTCGGGGAGCAATCAGCCCCAGCATTTT. This sequence encodes CASSPLLSGSNQPQHF.

This chain uses TRBV23-1 with TRBJ1-5, with a tentative D call TRBD1 (6 bases). TRBV23-1 counts as an open reading frame of uncertain function. This CDR3 has 16 residues. The germline V and J ends were trimmed by 4 bases and 3 bases, with 16 bases remaining between them. The CDR3 sequence: CASSLSGDRYNQPQHF. DNA of the CDR3: TGCGCCAGCAGTCTCTCTGGAGACAGGTACAATCAGCCCCAGCATTTT.

V usage is TRBV5-1 and J usage is TRBJ2-2; perhaps TRBD1 as D (6 bases). Germline V gene data show CDR1 as SGHRS and CDR2 as YFSETQ. V gave up 0 bases and J gave up 4 bases, with 13 bases separating them. The CDR3 consists of 16 residues. This chain's CDR3 is CASSLGQALGTGELFF. CDR3 coding DNA: TGCGCCAGCAGCTTGGGACAGGCGCTTGGCACCGGGGAGCTGTTTTTT.

The J gene is TRBJ2-2, the V gene TRBV18; no definite D call. The V and J ends lost 6 bases and 6 bases respectively, with 5 bases between them. Germline V gene data show CDR1 as KGHSH and CDR2 as LQKENI. This CDR3 spans 11 amino acids. As DNA, the CDR3 is TGTGCCAGCTCCCTATCCGGGGAGCTGTTTTTT. Encoded protein: CASSLSGELFF.

This clone was recorded many times. This CDR3 reads CASIIRSGTDTQYF. Here the CDR3 DNA reads TGTGCCAGCATAATCCGGTCCGGCACAGATACGCAGTATTTT. The chain joins TRBV2 to TRBJ2-3; D uncertain. This CDR3 comprises 14 residues. Trimming pared 7 bases from V and 1 base from J, leaving 12 bases between. Germline-derived CDR1 and CDR2 are SNHLY and FYNNEI.

The rearrangement links TRBV7-9 to TRBJ2-2, with D hard to call. Germline V gene lookup returns CDR1 SEHNR and CDR2 FQNEAQ (reference sequence). The CDR3 is made up of 14 amino acids. V gave up 2 bases and J gave up 1 base, with 5 bases separating them. CDR3 in amino acids: CASSLRENTGELFF. The DNA for the CDR3 is TGTGCCAGCAGCTTAAGGGAGAACACCGGGGAGCTGTTTTTT.

The chain uses TRBV9 and TRBJ1-4; D is uncertain. Germline assignment: CDR1 SGDLS and CDR2 YYNGEE. This CDR3 has 15 amino acids. Trimming cost V 3 bases and J 2 bases, with 11 bases left between them. The CDR3 region is CASSEGTVTNEKLFF. The CDR3 DNA reads as TGTGCCAGCAGCGAGGGAACGGTGACTAATGAAAAACTGTTTTTT.

The rearrangement joins TRBV19 to TRBJ1-2, with unresolved D. With 3 bases removed from V and 5 bases from J, the gap between germline ends came to 10 bases. The CDR3 is made up of 13 amino acids. Germline-derived CDR1 and CDR2 are LNHDA and SQIVND (reference sequence). The CDR3 sequence: CASSISLGYGYTF. In DNA, the CDR3 is TGTGCCAGTAGTATCAGTCTCGGGTATGGCTACACCTTC.

V is TRBV4-1 and J is TRBJ2-7, with a weak D call TRBD2 (5 bases). V lost 3 bases and J 7 bases, leaving 13 bases between the germline ends. CDR1 MGHRA and CDR2 YSYEKL come from the germline V gene. The CDR3 is 13 residues long. CDR3 region: CASSQRSGSEQYF. In DNA, the CDR3 is TGCGCCAGCAGCCAGAGATCGGGGAGTGAGCAGTACTTC.

The rearrangement joins TRBV5-1 to TRBJ2-7, with 14 positions matching TRBD2. Germline CDR1 and CDR2: SGHRS and YFSETQ. V shed 0 bases and J 6 bases; nucleotides not matched to a gene: 8. The CDR3 totals 17 residues. Here the CDR3 DNA reads TGCGCCAGCAGCTTGGCCATGGGGACTAGCGGGAGTTCCGAGCAGTACTTC. It is translated as CASSLAMGTSGSSEQYF. Full variable domain (missing parts from reference TRBV5-1 and TRBJ2-7): KAGVTQTPRYLIKTRGQQVTLSCSPISGHRSVSWYQQTPGQGLQFLFEYFSETQRNKGNFPGRFSGRQFSNSRSEMNVSTLELGDSALYLCASSLAMGTSGSSEQYFGPGTRLTVT.

The chain is built from TRBV11-2 and TRBJ2-1; D might be TRBD2 (5 bases). The CDR3 extends over 16 amino acids. Per germline, CDR1 SGHAT and CDR2 FQNNGV. The V end was cut by 4 bases, the J end by 2 bases, with 15 bases between. The CDR3 DNA follows: TGTGCCAGCAGCTCCGGGGTCTTAGTCGCCTACAATGAGCAGTTCTTC. As protein: CASSSGVLVAYNEQFF.

This chain links TRBV7-9 with TRBJ1-4; D remains unclear. Looked up from germline, CDR1 is SEHNR and CDR2 is FQNEAQ (reference sequence). The CDR3 totals 14 residues. V gave up 5 bases and J gave up 8 bases, with 15 bases separating them. This chain's CDR3 is CASSPRQFWEKLFF. The CDR3 DNA sequence: TGTGCCAGCAGCCCCCGCCAGTTTTGGGAAAAACTGTTTTTT. The variable domain in full, completed from reference TRBV7-9 and TRBJ1-4, reads DTGVSQNPRHKITKRGQNVTFRCDPISEHNRLYWYRQTLGQGPEFLTYFQNEAQLEKSRLLSDRFSAERPKGSFSTLEIQRTEQGDSAMYLCASSPRQFWEKLFFGSGTQLSVL.

The chain joins TRBV21-1 to TRBJ1-2; the listed D gene, TRBD1, was not tested against the DNA. TRBV21-1 corresponds to a pseudogene. CDR3 length: 19 residues. In DNA form, the CDR3 reads TGTGCCAGCAGCGCAAAATTGGCCCACCTAGGGAGGACAGGGAATAGCTACACCTTC. Its protein is CASSAKLAHLGRTGNSYTF.

The chain couples TRBV2 to TRBJ2-2, with a weak D call TRBD2 (6 bases). The CDR3 runs 13 residues. Germline CDR1 reads SNHLY; CDR2 reads FYNNEI. The V end lost 8 bases, the J end lost 5 bases, and 12 bases lay between the germline ends. DNA for the CDR3: TGTGCCAGCGAGGAGGGCGTGACCGGGGAGCTGTTTTTT. Translating it yields CASEEGVTGELFF.

The rearrangement links TRBV5-5 to TRBJ1-5, with D perhaps matching TRBD1 (5 bases). The CDR3 extends over 15 amino acids. Germline CDR1 reads SGHKS; CDR2 reads YYEKEE (reference sequence). V lost 4 bases and J lost 7, with 18 bases in between. The CDR3 bases are TGTGCCAGCAGCGCCGAGGACGTTAGGGGACAGCCCCAGCATTTT. Encoded protein: CASSAEDVRGQPQHF.

V gene TRBV7-9 combines with J gene TRBJ2-5; D unclear. CDR3 length: 14 residues. Trimming stripped 2 bases from V and 4 bases from J, with 11 bases between. The germline V gene encodes CDR1 SEHNR and CDR2 FQNEAQ (reference sequence). In DNA form, the CDR3 reads TGTGCCAGCAGCTTATTGGACCTTGGAGAGACCCAGTACTTC. It codes for CASSLLDLGETQYF.

The chain combines TRBV15 with TRBJ1-5; D might be TRBD1 (5 bases). The length of the CDR3 is 15 residues. The V end was cut by 6 bases, the J end by 6 bases, with 18 bases between. Germline values: CDR1 LNHNV, CDR2 YYDKDF (reference sequence). The CDR3 nucleotides are TGTGCCACCAGAGCCCGGGACCGGGAGGGTCAGCCCCAGCATTTT. This gives the protein CATRARDREGQPQHF. Full variable domain (remainder filled in from reference TRBV15 and TRBJ1-5): DAMVIQNPRYQVTQFGKPVTLSCSQTLNHNVMYWYQQKSSQAPKLLFHYYDKDFNNEADTPDNFQSRRPNTSFCFLDIRSPGLGDTAMYLCATRARDREGQPQHFGDGTRLSIL.

The CDR3 nucleotides are TGCGCCAGCAGTGAGTTGGCTAGCGCCATCGAGAATGAGCAGTTCTTC. Translating gives CASSELASAIENEQFF. The chain carries TRBV10-2 and TRBJ2-1, with a tentative D call TRBD2 (6 bases). Between the trimmed V and J ends, which lost 1 base and 7 bases, there was a span of 17 bases. Germline values: CDR1 WSHSY, CDR2 SAAADI. The CDR3 has 16 amino acids.

In its sample, this clone was seen once. CDR3 nucleotides: TGTGCCAGTAGTATAGGCCAGGGTTGGATCTACGAGCAGTACTTC. Amino acid sequence: CASSIGQGWIYEQYF. The gene calls are TRBV19 and TRBJ2-7, with D possibly matching TRBD1 (5 bases). This CDR3 spans 15 amino acids. Looked up from germline, CDR1 is LNHDA and CDR2 is SQIVND (reference sequence). Trimming pared 1 base from V and 3 bases from J, leaving 13 bases between.

The rearrangement uses TRBV11-2 and TRBJ2-5; 8 nucleotides agree with TRBD2. The CDR3 sequence is 16 residues long. J lost 2 bases, V lost 5 bases, and 10 bases had no gene match. Germline CDR1 is SGHAT and CDR2 is FQNNGV. CDR3 amino acids: CASSLLSGKSQETQYF. CDR3 sequence (DNA): TGTGCCAGCAGCCTCCTTAGCGGGAAATCTCAAGAGACCCAGTACTTC.

The chain carries TRBV11-2 and TRBJ1-4; D is uncertain. This CDR3 is 12 amino acids long. Trimming removed 4 bases from V and 8 bases from J, with 8 bases in between. Germline V gene lookup returns CDR1 SGHAT and CDR2 FQNNGV. The CDR3 here is CASSSQAEKLFF. The CDR3 DNA reads as TGTGCCAGCAGCTCTCAAGCGGAAAAACTGTTTTTT.